This T cell receptor beta chain was sequenced in a study of early T cells in non-severe SARS-CoV-2 infection. Findings and caveats of the study: In VDJdb matching, anti-spike CD8 responses were favored while private and CD4 specificities went missing.

One entry per CDR3 protein, called by TCRdb with MiXCR from the 5' RACE reads. The sample has about 26,000 distinct CDR3 sequences, 5.1% seen once. This clonotype was detected ten times or more. Its cognate antigen is unknown. Trimming stripped 3 bases from V and 2 bases from J, with 13 bases between. Germline values: CDR1 SGHRS, CDR2 YFSETQ. The CDR3 has 15 amino acids. The chain couples TRBV5-1 to TRBJ2-3; a possible D gene is TRBD2 (5 bases). Sequenced input: whole blood. The receptor comes from an adult who was a healthcare worker with PCR-confirmed SARS-CoV-2 infection or an uninfected control (not recorded which). The CDR3 nucleotides are TGCGCCAGCAGCTATGGGAGTGGGTCCACAGATACGCAGTATTTT. Protein sequence: CASSYGSGSTDTQYF.